Sequencing of this T cell receptor (beta chain) was carried out in a study of beta chain features in type 1 diabetes (dated by TCRdb to the late 2010s). Study-level background: Mean age, gender distribution, total cell number and subset yield did not differ between patients and healthy donors. A total of about 99,000,000 sorted cells were examined across all samples, and RNA yield correlated strongly with the number of cells per subset. The study compared the TCRB repertoires of sorted circulating CD4+ T cell subsets in recently diagnosed type 1 diabetes patients with those in matched healthy donors. Whereas all 30 or so donors provided naive and central memory subsets, regulatory and stem cell-like memory subsets were isolated from just 8 patients and roughly 8 healthy donors.

Here is what the overall study found, with its caveats: Because the HLA sub-analyses included only small numbers of individuals, any influence of HLA type on TCRB rearrangement was left unresolved. Shorter templates might be favored by PCR, yet because patient and control samples were amplified and corrected together, any such skew would affect both groups equally. A moderate but significant shortening of TCRB CDR3 length was observed in type 1 diabetes patients in all four CD4+ subsets. Because cDNA was sequenced instead of genomic DNA, activated cells with high expression could be over-represented, although the groups did not differ in activation or CD3 levels. Patients with type 1 diabetes made fewer insertions and deleted more nucleotides at VDJ recombination sites, implying thymic rearrangement abnormalities. Naive, central memory and regulatory TCRB repertoires appeared more similar among patients than among healthy donors.

Here V drops 4 bases and J drops 5 bases, and the junction holds 6 bases not matched to any gene. Looking up the germline V gene yields CDR1 SGHDT and CDR2 YYEEEE. Inclusive of the bounding cysteine and phenylalanine, the CDR3 is 14 residues long. Solely the CDR3 DNA is kept, with 42 bases framed from the first base. From each donor, a single peripheral blood sample of approximately 0.11 L on average was drawn into heparinised tubes. Using a panel that included CD45RO, CCR7, CD25, CD127, CD95 and CD27, naive, central memory, regulatory and stem cell-like memory CD4+ T cells were sorted on a BD FACSAria II. All sorted populations exceeded 95% purity. Right away, PBMCs were isolated by Lymphoprep density gradient centrifugation and were stained directly, with no culture step. So that batch effects would be minimized, each experiment stained and sorted samples in pairs, pairing one healthy donor with one patient.

This clone was seen a few times. Its antigen has not been determined. No qualities accompany the bases; no much larger clone lies one base away. All of the isolated RNA was reverse transcribed with the High Capacity cDNA Reverse Transcription Kit, so expressed TCRB transcripts were sequenced. Deep immunoSEQ sequencing was applied to naive, central memory and regulatory T cell samples, giving an average of around 3.4 million total reads per sample. Sorted cells were lysed in RLT buffer and RNA was extracted with DNase-treated RNeasy Micro or Mini kits, depending on cell number. Each cell subset was processed on its own to prevent cross-contamination, while patient and healthy donor samples were processed together. The immunoSEQ multiplex PCR was used to amplify TCRB sequences from cDNA, generating 87-bp fragments that spanned the CDR3 region. Amplicons were sequenced on the Illumina HiSeq platform. Per the authors' processing: Synthetic template baselines were used to correct PCR bias computationally, reads within Hamming distance 2 were collapsed together, and singletons that could not be merged were discarded. Reads were aligned against IMGT to assign V, D and J genes, CDR3 length and insertions or deletions at six rearrangement sites. Clonotype counts were normalized to sorted cell number within each subset before computing true diversity and Gini coefficients with the tcR R package. The overlap coefficient, calculated on TCRB nucleotide sequences, was used to quantify repertoire sharing. What TCRdb holds here is the immuneACCESS table cut down to in-frame rearrangements. Part of the clones is not present; checked against another copy, under half of the missing clones reflect an unresolved V gene, and the others are unexplained. D and trimming come from the DNA, and the V and J calls and clone size come from that table. This sample holds about 210,000 clones; about a tenth were observed only once. 1% to 1.5% of the sample rests with the top ten.

The source material was central memory CD4+ T cells from blood. The chain was built from TRBV5-6 and TRBJ2-4; TRBD1 agrees with 7 junctional bases. The receptor was derived from a man younger than 35 in good health. CDR3 loop: CASSPRDRQNIQYF. The nucleotide sequence is TGTGCCAGCAGCCCCCGGGACAGACAAAACATTCAGTACTTC.